The T cell receptor beta chain described here comes from a study of metastatic and nonmetastatic thyroid tumors. Study-level information: Malignant thyroid and benign thyroid patients provided blood and tumor or nodule tissue whose repertoires were compared.

There are many counts of this clone. All patients reached thyroid surgery having received no treatment beforehand. TCRdb called clones again from the PCR reads with MiXCR. Counted here are around 20,000 clones, around a third occurring once; the ten biggest clones make up roughly 20%. This receptor was taken from a female donor with papillary thyroid cancer or a benign thyroid nodule (not recorded which). Some clones in this sample may be carry-over from other donors' samples. The sequencing sample was made of adjacent normal tissue.

The CDR3 DNA sequence: TGCGCCAGCAGTAAGGGAGCCCCGAACACTGAAGCTTTCTTT. This translates into CASSKGAPNTEAFF. The chain combines TRBV5-1 with TRBJ1-1; D gene uncertain. Trimming left V 5 bases short and J 1 base short, with 12 bases between. The length of the CDR3 is 14 residues. Per the germline V gene, CDR1 is SGHRS and CDR2 is YFSETQ. The variable domain in full, with the rest retrieved from reference TRBV5-1 and TRBJ1-1, is KAGVTQTPRYLIKTRGQQVTLSCSPISGHRSVSWYQQTPGQGLQFLFEYFSETQRNKGNFPGRFSGRQFSNSRSEMNVSTLELGDSALYLCASSKGAPNTEAFFGQGTRLTVV.